A single sample is the source of the 28 T cell receptor beta chains below, sequenced in a study of T cell responses to AZD1222 COVID-19 vaccine. Measured with immunoSEQ multiplex PCR; TCRdb has only the in-frame clones, and not every one. In the table there are approximately 100,000 clones, approximately 88% of which are singletons. Specimen: peripheral blood, collected on day 0 of AZD1222 vaccination. These receptors were obtained from an adult in good health.

The CDR3 coding sequence is TGTGCCAGCAGCGTAGTCCCAGACGGGTACTATGGCTACACCTTC. Its translation is CASSVVPDGYYGYTF. The chain uses TRBV9 and TRBJ1-2, with D uncertain. Germline CDR1 reads SGDLS; CDR2 reads YYNGEE. V was pared by 0 bases and J by 3 bases, with 12 bases between. CDR3 size: 15 residues.

The V call is TRBV5-4, the J call TRBJ1-2; tentatively, D is TRBD1 (5 bases). Germline V CDR1 and CDR2: SGHNT, YYREEE (reference sequence). The ends were cut back, 0 bases at V and 3 bases at J, with 18 bases in the middle. This CDR3 comprises 17 residues. The CDR3: CASSLVEGRVKYYGYTF. CDR3 sequence (DNA): TGTGCCAGCAGCTTGGTAGAGGGGAGGGTTAAATACTATGGCTACACCTTC. Full variable domain (missing parts from reference TRBV5-4 and TRBJ1-2): ETGVTQSPTHLIKTRGQQVTLRCSSQSGHNTVSWYQQALGQGPQFIFQYYREEENGRGNFPPRFSGLQFPNYSSELNVNALELDDSALYLCASSLVEGRVKYYGYTFGSGTRLTVV.

The chain links TRBV5-6 to TRBJ1-1; no definite D call. Germline CDR1 is SGHDT and CDR2 is YYEEEE. Deletions cut 6 bases from V and 4 bases from J, with 7 bases between. This CDR3 contains 11 residues. DNA of the CDR3: TGTGCCAGCATGGGAGTCACTGAAGCTTTCTTT. It codes for CASMGVTEAFF.

The V and J genes are TRBV11-1 and TRBJ2-7; D is uncertain. Germline CDR1 and CDR2: SGHAT and FQDESV (reference sequence). The CDR3 totals 12 residues. The V gene lost 4 bases and the J gene lost 3 bases, with 7 bases spanning the gap. For the CDR3, the DNA is TGTGCCAGCAGCTCGGACGGCTACGAGCAGTACTTC. This translates into CASSSDGYEQYF. Full variable domain (rest looked up from reference TRBV11-1 and TRBJ2-7): EAEVAQSPRYKITEKSQAVAFWCDPISGHATLYWYRQILGQGPELLVQFQDESVVDDSQLPKDRFSAERLKGVDSTLKIQPAELGDSAMYLCASSSDGYEQYFGPGTRLTVT.

The CDR3 spells CASSPNRDEQYF. The CDR3 nucleotides are TGTGCCAGCTCACCGAACAGGGACGAGCAGTACTTC. J is TRBJ2-7 and V is TRBV18; possible D gene TRBD1, 6 bases. The CDR3 contains 12 residues. V lost 3 bases, J lost 5 bases, and 8 bases lay in between. CDR1 is KGHSH, CDR2 LQKENI, per germline.

The V gene is TRBV11-2, the J gene TRBJ1-6; TRBD1 is a possible D gene (5 bases). Germline values: CDR1 SGHAT, CDR2 FQNNGV. The CDR3 has 17 residues. V lost 5 bases to trimming and J lost 5 bases, with 19 bases between them. The CDR3: CASSATSWDGDNSPLHF. The CDR3, as DNA: TGTGCCAGCAGCGCTACGTCCTGGGACGGAGATAATTCACCCCTCCACTTT.

This sequence joins TRBV18 and TRBJ1-5; D is uncertain. Germline assignment: CDR1 KGHSH and CDR2 LQKENI. The V end was cut by 3 bases, the J end by 0 bases, with 3 bases between. This CDR3 has 13 residues. CDR3 loop: CASSPVSNQPQHF. The CDR3 DNA reads as TGTGCCAGCTCACCGGTTAGCAATCAGCCCCAGCATTTT. Using reference TRBV18 and TRBJ1-5 for the parts outside the CDR3, the full variable domain is NAGVMQNPRHLVRRRGQEARLRCSPMKGHSHVYWYRQLPEEGLKFMVYLQKENIIDESGMPKERFSAEFPKEGPSILRIQQVVRGDSAAYFCASSPVSNQPQHFGDGTRLSIL.

This chain connects TRBV28 to TRBJ1-4; no clear D gene. Germline CDR1 and CDR2: MDHEN and SYDVKM. This CDR3 has 14 residues. V was shortened by 5 bases and J by 6 bases, with 13 bases between the two germline ends. The CDR3 DNA sequence: TGTGCCAGCAGTCCTGCCGGGGAGGATGAAAAACTGTTTTTT. This sequence encodes CASSPAGEDEKLFF.

J is TRBJ1-1 and V is TRBV29-1; D gene ambiguous. V was trimmed by 7 bases and J by 1 base, leaving 10 bases between them. The CDR3 has 12 residues. Germline V CDR1 and CDR2: SQVTM, ANQGSEA. The CDR3 loop reads CSAEIQNTEAFF. For the CDR3, the DNA is TGCAGCGCTGAGATACAGAACACTGAAGCTTTCTTT.

The V and J genes are TRBV4-2 and TRBJ2-7; maybe TRBD1 (5 bases). Germline loops: CDR1 LGHNA, CDR2 YNFKEQ. The CDR3 runs to 15 residues. Deletions cut 3 bases from V and 5 bases from J, with 17 bases between. CDR3 DNA sequence: TGTGCCAGCAGCCAGAAAGGTTATCAGGGCGACGAGCAGTACTTC. This gives the protein CASSQKGYQGDEQYF.

The CDR3 spells CASGPGQGYEQYF. Here the CDR3 DNA reads TGTGCCAGCGGGCCGGGACAGGGCTACGAGCAGTACTTC. The chain uses TRBV6-5 and TRBJ2-7; TRBD1 agrees at 9 bases. Germline V CDR1 and CDR2: MNHEY, SVGAGI. After removal of 8 bases from V and 3 bases from J, the junction contained 5 bases not matched to a gene. This CDR3 has 13 amino acids.

This clone was observed a single time. The chain carries TRBV12-5 and TRBJ2-3; the match to TRBD1 covers 9 bases. Germline V gene lookup returns CDR1 LGHNT and CDR2 FRNRAP. The CDR3 is 15 residues long. V trimming: 4 bases; J trimming: 8 bases; junction bases outside the gene matches: 10. CDR3 sequence: CASGSQTGGSLTQYF. DNA of the CDR3: TGTGCTAGTGGTTCGCAGACAGGGGGGAGCCTTACGCAGTATTTT. Looking up the rest from reference TRBV12-5 and TRBJ2-3 gives the full variable domain: DARVTQTPRHKVTEMGQEVTMRCQPILGHNTVFWYRQTMMQGLELLAYFRNRAPLDDSGMPKDRFSAEMPDATLATLKIQPSEPRDSAVYFCASGSQTGGSLTQYFGPGTRLTVL.

This rearrangement joins TRBV27 to TRBJ1-1; the match to TRBD1 covers 7 bases. This CDR3 has 16 amino acids. Germline-derived CDR1 and CDR2 are MNHEY and SMNVEV (reference sequence). V shed 5 bases and J 1 base; nucleotides not matched to a gene: 10. The CDR3 reads CASSQPGQPGNTEAFF. The CDR3 DNA reads as TGTGCCAGCAGTCAACCGGGACAGCCCGGGAACACTGAAGCTTTCTTT.

A single count supports this clone. The chain joins TRBV28 to TRBJ2-3; 10 positions match TRBD2. The germline CDR1 and CDR2 sequences are MDHEN and SYDVKM. This CDR3 contains 14 residues. With V trimmed by 4 bases and J by 6 bases, 4 bases remained unmatched. This CDR3 reads CASSSSGRGDTQYF. CDR3 nucleotide sequence: TGTGCCAGCAGTTCCAGCGGGAGGGGGGATACGCAGTATTTT.

This chain uses TRBV28 with TRBJ1-2; 9 bases map to TRBD1. The CDR3 is 15 residues long. Per germline, CDR1 MDHEN and CDR2 SYDVKM. V lost 1 base, J lost 6 bases, and 6 bases stayed unmatched. This chain's CDR3 is CASSLSGTGSDGYTF. The CDR3 nucleotides read TGTGCCAGCAGTTTATCCGGGACAGGGTCGGATGGCTACACCTTC.

V gene TRBV5-6 combines with J gene TRBJ1-1; no clear D gene. V was cut by 0 bases and J by 1 base, with 7 bases left in between. The CDR3 consists of 14 residues. Germline V CDR1 and CDR2: SGHDT, YYEEEE. In nucleotides, the CDR3 is TGTGCCAGCAGCTTGGATTTGGCGAACACTGAAGCTTTCTTT. It codes for CASSLDLANTEAFF.

The chain combines TRBV6-4 with TRBJ2-5; D ambiguous. The CDR3 is made up of 13 amino acids. Germline V gene lookup returns CDR1 MRHNA and CDR2 SNTAGT. V was pared by 2 bases and J by 5 bases, with 9 bases between. The CDR3 is CASSDKTPETQYF. CDR3 DNA: TGTGCCAGCAGTGACAAGACGCCGGAGACCCAGTACTTC.

The CDR3 DNA reads as TGTGCCAGCAAGACAGGGCCCTCTGGGGCCAACGTCCTGACTTTC. Its protein is CASKTGPSGANVLTF. The chain combines TRBV2 with TRBJ2-6; 7 bases map to TRBD1. There are 15 residues in the CDR3. After removal of 7 bases from V and 0 bases from J, the junction contained 3 bases not matched to a gene. The V gene's germline CDR1 is SNHLY and CDR2 FYNNEI.

The chain combines TRBV19 with TRBJ1-5, with D tentatively TRBD1 (5 bases). This CDR3 has 15 residues. Germline-derived CDR1 and CDR2 are LNHDA and SQIVND (reference sequence). With 3 bases removed from V and 3 bases from J, the gap between germline ends came to 12 bases. In nucleotides, the CDR3 is TGTGCCAGTAGTATCAGACAGCGGATCAATCAGCCCCAGCATTTT. Its protein product is CASSIRQRINQPQHF. Looking up the rest from reference TRBV19 and TRBJ1-5 gives the full variable domain: DGGITQSPKYLFRKEGQNVTLSCEQNLNHDAMYWYRQDPGQGLRLIYYSQIVNDFQKGDIAEGYSVSREKKESFPLTVTSAQKNPTAFYLCASSIRQRINQPQHFGDGTRLSIL.

The chain is built from TRBV28 and TRBJ2-7; 7 positions match TRBD2. Germline trimming cut 5 bases from V and 3 bases from J; bases unmatched to any gene: 4. The CDR3 has 13 amino acids. The germline gives CDR1 MDHEN, CDR2 SYDVKM. The CDR3 DNA is TGTGCCAGCAGTGAGTGGGAGGGCTACGAGCAGTACTTC. This sequence encodes CASSEWEGYEQYF.

The chain carries TRBV19 and TRBJ1-2; D not certain. The CDR3 runs to 13 residues. Germline V gene data show CDR1 as LNHDA and CDR2 as SQIVND (reference sequence). The V end lost 7 bases, the J end lost 6 bases, and 15 bases lay between the germline ends. CDR3 bases: TGTGCCAGTACCACAGAGCCGCGGCATGGCTACACCTTC. Encoded protein: CASTTEPRHGYTF.

This clone was recorded only once. The rearrangement uses TRBV27 and TRBJ2-7; D is possibly TRBD1 (6 bases). V lost 5 bases and J 4 bases, leaving 15 bases between the germline ends. The CDR3 covers 14 residues. Per the germline V gene, CDR1 is MNHEY and CDR2 is SMNVEV (reference sequence). CDR3 protein: CASSTHRVRYEQYF. The CDR3 nucleotides read TGTGCCAGCAGTACCCACAGGGTAAGGTACGAGCAGTACTTC.

Notes on this clone: A junction end diverges from the germline sequence, so it may reflect a read error. J is TRBJ1-2 and V is TRBV7-7, with D perhaps matching TRBD1 (6 bases). The CDR3 contains 14 residues. Germline V gene data show CDR1 as SSHAT and CDR2 as FNYEAQ (reference sequence). CDR3: CASSRDIGGDGYTF. The DNA of the CDR3 is TGTGCTAGCAGCCGGGACATAGGAGGAGATGGCTACACCTTC.

The chain joins TRBV10-1 to TRBJ2-1; D might be TRBD1 (6 bases). V was trimmed by 2 bases and J by 9 bases, leaving 14 bases between them. In germline, CDR1 is WNHNN, CDR2 SYGVQD (reference sequence). The CDR3 sequence is 14 residues long. The CDR3 bases are TGCGCCAGCAGTGAGCGACAGGTTCAGGGTGAGCAGTTCTTC. It translates to CASSERQVQGEQFF.

V usage is TRBV23-1 and J usage is TRBJ1-5; D is unclear. TRBV23-1 is an open reading frame, and its role is uncertain. Trimming pared 0 bases from V and 4 bases from J, leaving 10 bases between. This CDR3 is built from 15 residues. The chain's CDR3 is CASSQSKRENQPQHF. CDR3 sequence (DNA): TGCGCCAGCAGTCAATCGAAACGGGAGAATCAGCCCCAGCATTTT.

The chain links TRBV21-1 to TRBJ1-1. TRBV21-1 is reported as a pseudogene. The CDR3 sequence is 19 residues long. In DNA, the CDR3 is TGTGCCAGCAGCCCGACAGGGAAAAGGGTCGGGAGGGTGAACACTGAAGCTTTCTTT. Translating gives CASSPTGKRVGRVNTEAFF.

This clone turned up a few times. The rearrangement uses TRBV6-2 or TRBV6-3 and TRBJ1-1; TRBD1 is a possible D gene (6 bases). Germline V gene data show CDR1 as MNHEY and CDR2 as SVGEGT. Trimming removed 2 bases from V and 6 bases from J, with 16 bases in between. The CDR3 contains 15 residues. In DNA form, the CDR3 reads TGTGCCAGCAGTTACGCGACCCGGGGGCGAGCTGAAGCTTTCTTT. This gives the protein CASSYATRGRAEAFF.

V and J are TRBV7-9 and TRBJ2-7; D gene uncertain. The V gene lost 3 bases and the J gene lost 3 bases, with 9 bases spanning the gap. Germline V lookup: CDR1 SEHNR, CDR2 FQNEAQ (reference sequence). The CDR3 has 13 residues. The CDR3 protein is CASSFFSGYEQYF. As DNA, the CDR3 is TGTGCCAGCAGCTTTTTCTCCGGCTACGAGCAGTACTTC.